This T cell receptor (beta chain) appears in the sequencing data of a study of cytomegalovirus exposure and HLA in healthy donors. General study results and limits: Sequencing depth across donors, presence/absence analyses assumed, was roughly uniform. Most TCR sequences were uncommon, yet certain public TCRs appeared in many donors. Donor immune exposure was known only as CMV serostatus.

In the PCR, 60 Vbeta and 13 Jbeta primers were used. Using immunoSEQ multiplex PCR, the repertoire was profiled, and TCRdb retains in-frame clones only, with some absent. Found here are 150,000 to 200,000 clones, around 82% of them singletons; the top ten hold more than 1.5%. J lost 3 bases, V lost 4 bases, and 11 bases had no gene match. The CDR3 has 17 amino acids. Germline lookup yields CDR1 MGHRA and CDR2 YSYEKL. Each of the donors was a healthy bone marrow donor. In the case of this clone: Its target is not known.

V is TRBV4-1 and J is TRBJ1-5, with 8 bases identical to TRBD1. This clonotype was obtained from a man younger than 35 in good health and CMV-seronegative. The sequenced sample was PBMCs. The CDR3 here is CASSPHGTGVNNQPQHF. CDR3 coding DNA: TGCGCCAGCAGCCCTCACGGGACAGGCGTGAACAATCAGCCCCAGCATTTT.